These T cell receptor beta chains were read from a single sample in a study of radiotherapy plus CTLA-4 blockade in lung cancer. The method was immunoSEQ multiplex PCR; TCRdb's version includes in-frame clones alone and lacks a portion of them. The table shows over 75,000 clones, with about four fifths occurring only once. The sequencing used peripheral blood, collected from a patient treated with radiotherapy plus ipilimumab. These TCRs come from a human donor with non-small cell lung cancer who had stable disease on radiotherapy plus ipilimumab. The CDR3 runs from the conserved cysteine through the conserved F or W. Rows give clone size only sometimes, using once, few, many, or a class for an expanded clone.

v_gene	abundance	j_gene	CDR3aa
TRBV5-1	.	TRBJ1-4	CASSLENREKLFF
TRBV6-1	once	TRBJ1-2	CASGGTSYGYTF
TRBV28	.	.	CASRRGRTGERYEQYF
TRBV9	.	TRBJ2-2	CASSAVFTGELFF
TRBV7-2	.	TRBJ1-1	CASSLGTGRERTEAFF
TRBV6-1	.	TRBJ2-7	CASSETLSPGTPEQYF
TRBV5-4	.	TRBJ1-1	CASTFGTGNTEAFF
TRBV7-9	once	TRBJ1-4	CASSLTQGTEKLFF
TRBV6-1	.	TRBJ1-4	CASSGGRSTNEKLFF
TRBV6-5	.	TRBJ2-7	CASSGSPLYEQYF
TRBV30	.	TRBJ2-5	CAWSGGQGQETQYF
TRBV9	.	TRBJ2-1	CASSGPGLAVEQFF
TRBV5-3	.	TRBJ1-5	CARSRGTGGYSNQPQHF
TRBV6-6	.	TRBJ2-1	CASRTSGGDNEQFF
TRBV7-3	.	TRBJ1-6	CASSLMGRGGSPLHF
TRBV5-1	.	TRBJ2-3	CASSSGQGITDTQYF
TRBV5-4	once	TRBJ2-3	CASSPEAFTDTQYF
TRBV19	.	TRBJ1-5	CASREFGQGGSQPQHF
TRBV19	.	TRBJ2-7	CASSRRGGQGLYEQYF
TRBV5-6	few	TRBJ2-1	CASSPQGIGYNEQFF
TRBV4-1	few	TRBJ1-1	CASSQDRQGAFF
TRBV9	few	TRBJ2-7	CASSVGQGMGEQYF
TRBV27	.	TRBJ2-7	CASSLSPGLGYEQYF
TRBV9	.	TRBJ2-5	CASSDYSGSQTQYF
TRBV10-3	.	TRBJ2-2	CAISEGTGELFF
TRBV29-1	.	TRBJ2-7	CSGTGTGGDEQYF
TRBV4-2	.	TRBJ2-3	CASSPPGGSTDTQYF